This T cell receptor beta chain was observed in a study of blood T cell repertoires in COVID-19. Study-level information: Both acute and convalescent COVID-19 samples were obtained from the United States, Italy and Spain.

The CDR3 spans 14 residues. V dropped 5 bases and J dropped 5 bases, with 16 bases sitting between them. Germline assignment: CDR1 SGHVS and CDR2 FNYEAQ. Methods used by the authors: Reference gene primer amplification gave estimated nucleated cell counts. The protocol was immunoSEQ multiplex PCR, while the TCRdb copy is restricted to in-frame clones and leaves out a portion. V, J and clone size are taken as reported in that table, and D and trimming were inferred from the DNA itself. Of tens of thousands of clones listed, about four fifths are singletons. The TCR was taken from a woman aged 55-69 years with acute or convalescent COVID-19. Source material: peripheral blood. The gene calls are TRBV7-6 and TRBJ2-7; D call uncertain. The CDR3, as DNA: TGTGCCAGCAGCGCGAGCCTAGGCCCGGACGAGCAGTACTTC. Its translation: CASSASLGPDEQYF.